Listed below are T cell receptor beta chains from one sample, sequenced in a study of cytomegalovirus exposure and HLA in healthy donors. Clones were read by immunoSEQ multiplex PCR, and TCRdb kept only the in-frame ones, dropping some. This sample has fewer than 200,000 clones, with approximately 87% found just once. Sequencing was done on a sample of PBMCs. The receptor set was obtained from a woman aged 30 to 39 in good health and CMV-seronegative. The CDR3 runs from the conserved cysteine through the conserved F or W. Each record gives: V gene, J gene, D gene, clone size, CDR3 protein, CDR3 DNA. D genes are given only for firm matches. Some rows mark clone size as missing; the rest say once, few, many or name a class of expanded clone.

>TRBV5-6|TRBJ1-1|TRBD1|-
CASSPGTGYGNTEAFF
TGTGCCAGCAGCCCAGGGACAGGGTATGGCAACACTGAAGCTTTCTTT
>TRBV10-3|TRBJ1-1|-|-
CAITPTGTTEAFF
TGTGCCATCACCCCTACAGGGACCACTGAAGCTTTCTTT
>TRBV6-5|TRBJ1-5|-|-
CASSYSGAHQPQHF
TGTGCCAGCAGTTACTCGGGAGCTCATCAGCCCCAGCATTTT
>TRBV28|TRBJ2-3|TRBD1|-
CASRDRGPTDTQYF
TGTGCCAGCAGAGACAGGGGGCCGACAGATACGCAGTATTTT
>TRBV6-1|TRBJ2-7|TRBD1|-
CASSERWQGVLSYEQYF
TGTGCCAGCAGTGAACGGTGGCAGGGGGTTTTGTCCTACGAGCAGTACTTC
>TRBV19|TRBJ1-1|-|-
CASNKLELPNTEAFF
TGTGCCAGTAATAAACTGGAGCTACCGAACACTGAAGCTTTCTTT
>TRBV5-5|TRBJ2-7|TRBD1|-
CASSYGQGPSYEQYF
TGTGCCAGCAGCTACGGACAGGGGCCCTCCTACGAGCAGTACTTC
>TRBV9|TRBJ1-1|-|-
CASSFGVLNTEAFF
TGTGCCAGCAGCTTCGGAGTATTGAACACTGAAGCTTTCTTT
>TRBV5-1|TRBJ1-1|-|once
CASSANQNTEAFF
TGCGCCAGCAGCGCGAACCAAAACACTGAAGCTTTCTTT
>TRBV4-1|TRBJ1-6|-|-
CASSQGSEVIKSSYNSPLHF
TGCGCCAGCAGCCAAGGGAGCGAGGTGATTAAGAGCTCCTATAATTCACCCCTCCACTTT
>TRBV13|TRBJ2-3|TRBD2|-
CASSLTSESTDTQYF
TGTGCCAGCAGCTTAACTAGCGAGTCCACAGATACGCAGTATTTT
>TRBV11-2|TRBJ1-2|TRBD1|once
CASSLGQGILDYGYTF
TGTGCCAGCAGCTTGGGACAGGGAATACTAGACTATGGCTACACCTTC
>TRBV19|TRBJ1-2|TRBD1|-
CASSIAMDRNYGYTF
TGTGCCAGTAGTATAGCCATGGACAGGAACTATGGCTACACCTTC
>TRBV29-1|TRBJ2-1|TRBD2|-
CSGLTGTSGGLSYNEQFF
TGCAGCGGTCTCACCGGGACTAGCGGGGGCCTCTCCTACAATGAGCAGTTCTTC
>TRBV4-2|TRBJ2-1|TRBD2|once
CASSQDAGGHNEQFF
TGTGCCAGCAGCCAAGACGCGGGGGGTCACAATGAGCAGTTCTTC
>TRBV6-6|TRBJ1-2|-|-
CASSYLRTANYGYTF
TGTGCCAGCAGTTACCTAAGGACAGCTAACTATGGCTACACCTTC
>TRBV5-1|TRBJ2-3|TRBD2|-
CASSPTPSGAGTDTQYF
TGCGCCAGCAGCCCCACCCCTAGCGGGGCCGGCACAGATACGCAGTATTTT
>TRBV6-1|TRBJ1-1|-|-
CASSERWGPAEAFF
TGTGCCAGCAGTGAAAGGTGGGGCCCAGCTGAAGCTTTCTTT
>TRBV5-1|TRBJ2-7|-|-
CASSRFYEQYF
TGCGCCAGCAGCCGGTTCTACGAGCAGTACTTC
>TRBV18|TRBJ2-5|TRBD2|-
CASSPELAGTETQYF
TGTGCCAGCTCACCGGAACTAGCGGGGACAGAGACCCAGTACTTC
>TRBV19|TRBJ1-1|-|once
CASSPPQGTEAFF
TGTGCCAGTAGTCCCCCCCAGGGGACTGAAGCTTTCTTT
>TRBV2|TRBJ2-7|TRBD1|-
CASSVGSGTGGDEQYF
TGTGCCAGCAGTGTGGGTTCCGGGACAGGGGGCGACGAGCAGTACTTC
>TRBV5-1|TRBJ1-6|TRBD1|few
CASSVQGAQNSPLHF
TGCGCCAGCAGCGTGCAGGGGGCGCAAAATTCACCCCTCCACTTT
>TRBV5-4|TRBJ2-7|-|-
CASSLGTRNEQYF
TGTGCCAGCAGCCTCGGGACTCGAAACGAGCAGTACTTC
>TRBV9|TRBJ2-2|-|-
CASSQKNTGELFF
TGTGCCAGCAGCCAAAAGAACACCGGGGAGCTGTTTTTT
>TRBV5-1|TRBJ1-2|-|-
CASSLAATGNYGYTF
TGCGCCAGCAGCTTGGCCGCGACAGGAAACTATGGCTACACCTTC
>TRBV27|TRBJ2-5|-|-
CASSLSRGRETQYF
TGTGCCAGCAGTTTATCCAGGGGTAGGGAGACCCAGTACTTC
>TRBV4-1|TRBJ2-7|-|few
CASSQDMTGGLGEQYF
TGCGCCAGCAGCCAAGATATGACAGGAGGACTCGGGGAGCAGTACTTC
>TRBV27|TRBJ2-7|-|-
CASSHGSTYEQYF
TGTGCCAGCAGCCACGGGTCAACCTACGAGCAGTACTTC
>TRBV27|TRBJ2-7|-|-
CASSLSRGHEQYF
TGTGCCAGCAGTTTATCTAGGGGTCACGAGCAGTACTTC
>TRBV27|TRBJ2-2|-|-
CATSTGNTGELFF
TGTGCCACCTCTACAGGGAACACCGGGGAGCTGTTTTTT
>TRBV6-5|TRBJ1-1|-|-
CASSTGSEAFF
TGTGCCAGCAGTACAGGCTCTGAAGCTTTCTTT
>TRBV5-1|TRBJ1-6|TRBD1|-
CASRLGAGGVGSPLHF
TGCGCCAGCAGGTTGGGGGCAGGGGGCGTAGGATCACCCCTCCACTTT
>TRBV7-9|TRBJ2-1|-|-
CASSLAQTAYNEQFF
TGTGCCAGCAGCTTAGCCCAGACAGCCTACAATGAGCAGTTCTTC
>TRBV27|TRBJ1-5|-|-
CASSLSADSLAQPQHF
TGTGCCAGCAGTTTATCAGCGGACAGTCTAGCTCAGCCCCAGCATTTT
>TRBV4-1|TRBJ2-7|TRBD2|-
CASARALAGGTSSYEQYF
TGCGCCAGCGCAAGGGCCCTAGCGGGGGGGACAAGCTCCTACGAGCAGTACTTC
>TRBV13|TRBJ1-2|TRBD1|-
CASSSQGEVGGYTF
TGTGCCAGCAGCTCCCAGGGGGAGGTGGGCGGCTACACCTTC
>TRBV6-1|TRBJ1-1|-|-
CASSDTGRTEAFF
TGTGCCAGCAGTGATACAGGGCGGACTGAAGCTTTCTTT
>TRBV9|TRBJ2-1|TRBD1|-
CASSPSRDRAYNEQFF
TGTGCCAGCAGCCCAAGCCGGGACAGGGCCTACAATGAGCAGTTCTTC
>TRBV2|TRBJ1-2|-|-
CASSEARGGRGYTF
TGTGCCAGCAGTGAAGCGCGCGGGGGCCGAGGCTACACCTTC
>TRBV5-4|TRBJ1-6|-|-
CASSRQDGSYNSPLHF
TGTGCCAGCTCGAGACAGGACGGCTCCTATAATTCACCCCTCCACTTT
>TRBV7-9|TRBJ1-2|-|-
CASSPTGFYGYTF
TGTGCCAGCAGCCCAACAGGATTCTATGGCTACACCTTC
>TRBV6-6|TRBJ1-1|TRBD1|-
CASSQGQGARGAFF
TGTGCCAGCAGCCAGGGACAGGGGGCCCGGGGGGCTTTCTTT
>TRBV29-1|TRBJ1-2|TRBD1|-
CSVEALLTGGYGYTF
TGCAGCGTTGAGGCTTTGCTGACAGGGGGGTATGGCTACACCTTC